Presented here are 4 T cell receptor beta chains from one specimen sequenced in a study of CD8+CD57+ T cells in acquired aplastic anemia. The template used for profiling TCR beta VDJ and CDR3 was genomic DNA. One entry per CDR3 protein results from TCRdb running MiXCR on the reads. Of about 200,000 distinct CDR3 sequences listed, roughly 53% are singletons. Patients picked for sequencing had shown CD8+CD57+ cell expansion detected by flow cytometry. The sequencing sample was made of sorted CD4+, CD8+, or CD8+CD57+ T cells (not recorded which) from PBMCs. All receptors come from a human donor with aplastic anemia.

As to this clonotype: The junction and the germline gene differ at one end; a read error may be behind it. The chain couples TRBV6-1 to TRBJ1-2; tentatively, D is TRBD1 (5 bases). Germline V gene lookup returns CDR1 MNHNS and CDR2 SASEGT. The CDR3 totals 16 residues. CDR3 nucleotides: TGTGCCAGCAGGGAAGGGGCAATGGAAAGGTTCTATGGCTACACCTTC. Protein sequence: CASREGAMERFYGYTF.

This chain's CDR3 is CAGTERWDYNEQFF. The CDR3 DNA follows: TGTGCCGGCACGGAGCGGTGGGACTACAATGAGCAGTTCTTC. This chain links TRBV2 with TRBJ2-1; D might be TRBD2 (5 bases). CDR1 and CDR2 (germline): SNHLY, FYNNEI. Trimming shortened V by 11 bases and J by 3 bases, and 17 bases separated the two germline ends. The CDR3 sequence is 14 residues long.

This chain uses TRBV2 with TRBJ2-7; 7 bases align to TRBD2. The V gene's germline CDR1 is SNHLY and CDR2 FYNNEI. CDR3 length: 20 amino acids. The junction had 26 bases not matched to a gene; V was cut back by 2 bases and J by 7 bases. The CDR3 region is CASSESGGGTRLGLYNEQYF. The CDR3 nucleotides read TGTGCCAGCAGTGAAAGTGGGGGAGGGACTCGACTAGGTCTCTACAATGAGCAGTACTTC.

This rearrangement joins TRBV30 to TRBJ2-7; D is perhaps TRBD2 (7 bases). With 4 bases removed from V and 9 bases from J, the gap between germline ends came to 25 bases. There are 15 residues in the CDR3. Germline values: CDR1 GTSNPN, CDR2 SVGIG (reference sequence). CDR3 amino acids: CAWKRGGSEAQVQYF. CDR3 DNA: TGTGCCTGGAAGAGGGGGGGAAGTGAGGCCCAGGTGCAGTACTTC.